This T cell receptor beta chain was sequenced during a study of regulatory T cells in long-lasting Graves disease. Study background: Newly diagnosed Graves' patients took antithyroid drugs under 3 months. Study-wide points: Owing to a sample size that was small, accuracy may have been reduced.

Trimming stripped 6 bases from V and 2 bases from J, with 13 bases between. CDR3 size: 14 residues. Time point in this sample: newly diagnosed GD, antithyroid drugs for less than 3 months. RNA from PBMCs was the source of the TCR library. This clonotype appeared many times. Its antigen is unidentified. According to the study, TCR beta libraries were built with iRepertoire HTBI primers and CDR3-region Arm-PCR. In the original workflow: About 62 TRBV and approximately 13 TRBJ segments were identified across samples. One entry per CDR3 protein results from TCRdb running MiXCR on the multiplex PCR reads. Clone size and V and J calls follow TCRdb, not the original study. The sample includes about 440,000 distinct CDR3 sequences, around 15% of them seen just once. In addition, the sample was reused for a study of T cells in Graves' hyperthyroidism and ophthalmopathy. That source notes: A set of HTBI primers served as the primers for a first-round RT-PCR of the TCR CDR3.

The sample consisted of peripheral blood mononuclear cells (PBMCs), taken at new diagnosis, from a patient treated with antithyroid drugs. The V call is TRBV12-3 or TRBV12-4, the J call TRBJ2-5; D is perhaps TRBD1 or TRBD2 (5 bases each). The receptor was isolated from a woman aged 25 to 45 with Graves disease. CDR3 residues: CASSPVWGQETQYF. For the CDR3, the DNA is TGTGCCAGCAGCCCGGTTTGGGGGCAAGAGACCCAGTACTTC.